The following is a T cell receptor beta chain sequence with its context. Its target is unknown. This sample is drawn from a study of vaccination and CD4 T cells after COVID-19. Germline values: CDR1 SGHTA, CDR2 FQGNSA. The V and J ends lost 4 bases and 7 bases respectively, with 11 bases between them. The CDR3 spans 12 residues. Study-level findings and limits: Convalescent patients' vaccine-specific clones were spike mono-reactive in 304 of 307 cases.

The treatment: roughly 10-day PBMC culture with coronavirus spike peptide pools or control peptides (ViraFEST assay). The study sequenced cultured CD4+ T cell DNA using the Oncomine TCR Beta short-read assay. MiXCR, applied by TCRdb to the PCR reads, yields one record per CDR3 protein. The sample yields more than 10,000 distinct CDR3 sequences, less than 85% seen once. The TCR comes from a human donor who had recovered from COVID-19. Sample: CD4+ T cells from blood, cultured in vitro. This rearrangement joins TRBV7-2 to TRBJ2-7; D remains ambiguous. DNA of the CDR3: TGTGCCAGCAGCTCCCAGCTTGGGGAGCAGTACTTC. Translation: CASSSQLGEQYF.